Listed below are T cell receptor beta chains from one sample, sequenced in a study of spatial heterogeneity in lung cancer. TCRdb called the 5' RACE reads again in MiXCR, with one record for every CDR3 protein. The table lists 110,000 or so distinct CDR3 sequences, 9.5% to 14% of them singletons. Sample: PBMCs, taken at follow-up. All receptors derive from a female donor with early-stage non-small cell lung cancer. The CDR3 runs from the conserved cysteine through the conserved F or W. D genes are given only for firm matches. Some rows have no size entry. The others give once, few or many, or a class for an expanded clone.

size	V	J	D	CDR3	DNA
few	TRBV29-1	TRBJ1-1	-	CSDSRGSYTEAFF	TGCAGCGATTCACGGGGGAGCTACACTGAAGCTTTCTTT
-	TRBV7-2	TRBJ2-5	-	CASSLAGASETQYF	TGTGCCAGCAGCTTAGCGGGAGCGTCGGAGACCCAGTACTTC
few	TRBV19	TRBJ2-5	TRBD1	CASTVSRDRQETQYF	TGTGCCAGTACTGTAAGCCGGGACAGACAAGAGACCCAGTACTTC
many	TRBV5-1	TRBJ2-5	TRBD2	CASSLRLNLAGQETQYF	TGCGCCAGCAGCTTAAGACTGAACCTAGCGGGCCAAGAGACCCAGTACTTC
few	TRBV12-3/TRBV12-4	TRBJ2-2	TRBD2	CASSFGTSGRAGELFF	TGTGCCAGCAGTTTTGGGACTAGCGGGAGGGCCGGGGAGCTGTTTTTT
few	TRBV7-9	TRBJ1-1	-	CASSISGTLNTEAFF	TGTGCCAGCAGCATATCCGGGACCCTGAACACTGAAGCTTTCTTT
many	TRBV29-1	TRBJ1-1	-	CSVIQPAAEAFF	TGCAGCGTTATACAACCGGCTGCTGAAGCTTTCTTT
few	TRBV7-2	TRBJ2-2	TRBD2	CASSLVRSGANTGELFF	TGTGCCAGCAGCTTAGTTCGGAGCGGGGCGAACACCGGGGAGCTGTTTTTT
-	TRBV20-1	TRBJ2-1	-	CSASGSAYNEQFF	TGCAGTGCTAGCGGGAGTGCCTACAATGAGCAGTTCTTC
few	TRBV28	TRBJ1-4	TRBD1	CASTSGGGEKLFF	TGTGCCAGCACGTCAGGGGGTGGTGAAAAACTGTTTTTT
few	TRBV28	TRBJ2-1	TRBD2	CASGLQTSGSYNEQFF	TGTGCCAGCGGCCTGCAGACTAGCGGTTCCTACAATGAGCAGTTCTTC
-	TRBV10-3	TRBJ2-2	-	CAISESGDTGELFF	TGTGCCATCAGTGAGTCAGGGGACACCGGGGAGCTGTTTTTT
many	TRBV7-9	TRBJ1-4	-	CASSIRRMDEKLFF	TGTGCCAGCAGCATAAGAAGAATGGATGAAAAACTGTTTTTT
many	TRBV28	TRBJ2-3	TRBD1	CASSYPRGRGTDTQYF	TGTGCCAGCAGTTACCCCAGGGGGCGCGGCACAGATACGCAGTATTTT
few	TRBV18	TRBJ2-5	TRBD2	CASSPQTSGRAQETQYF	TGTGCCAGCTCACCTCAGACTAGCGGGAGGGCCCAAGAGACCCAGTACTTC
few	TRBV29-1	TRBJ1-2	-	CSVSRRPSLDGYTF	TGCAGCGTTTCGAGGAGACCCAGTCTGGATGGCTACACCTTC
-	TRBV12-3/TRBV12-4	TRBJ1-4	-	CASGLYEKLFF	TGTGCCAGCGGTTTGTATGAAAAACTGTTTTTT
few	TRBV12-3/TRBV12-4	TRBJ1-5	TRBD1	CASSPGTGRVSNQPQHF	TGTGCCAGCAGTCCCGGGACAGGGAGGGTAAGCAATCAGCCCCAGCATTTT
many	TRBV27	TRBJ1-2	TRBD1	CASSRQGRDAYTF	TGTGCCAGCAGCCGACAGGGACGAGATGCCTACACCTTC
many	TRBV10-3	TRBJ2-5	TRBD2	CAIRDPGTKGETQYF	TGTGCCATCAGGGATCCCGGGACTAAGGGAGAGACCCAGTACTTC
-	TRBV10-3	TRBJ1-3	-	CAISMAGNTIYF	TGTGCCATCAGCATGGCGGGTAACACCATATATTTT
many	TRBV10-3	TRBJ1-5	TRBD1	CAISQGQGQPQHF	TGTGCCATCAGCCAGGGACAGGGTCAGCCCCAGCATTTT
few	TRBV15	TRBJ2-5	-	CATSRELPATSRTQYF	TGTGCCACCAGCAGAGAGTTACCCGCCACCTCAAGGACCCAGTACTTC
many	TRBV27	TRBJ1-2	-	CASSLGPGYGYTF	TGTGCCAGCAGTCTAGGGCCTGGCTATGGCTACACCTTC